This T cell receptor beta chain appears in the sequencing data of a study of blood T cell repertoires in COVID-19. The method was immunoSEQ multiplex PCR; TCRdb's version includes in-frame clones alone and lacks a portion of them. The repertoire holds approximately 350,000 clones, with roughly 89% as singletons. This CDR3 region has 16 residues. From germline, CDR1 is MNHEY and CDR2 SVGEGT. V lost 0 bases to trimming and J lost 5 bases, with 16 bases between them. This chain uses TRBV6-2 or TRBV6-3 with TRBJ1-1; weak D call: TRBD1 (5 bases). The clonotype comes from a young woman who had recovered from COVID-19. Input material: peripheral blood. The CDR3 loop reads CASSYSILEGRTEAFF. CDR3 nucleotides: TGTGCCAGCAGTTACTCGATTTTGGAGGGGAGGACTGAAGCTTTCTTT.